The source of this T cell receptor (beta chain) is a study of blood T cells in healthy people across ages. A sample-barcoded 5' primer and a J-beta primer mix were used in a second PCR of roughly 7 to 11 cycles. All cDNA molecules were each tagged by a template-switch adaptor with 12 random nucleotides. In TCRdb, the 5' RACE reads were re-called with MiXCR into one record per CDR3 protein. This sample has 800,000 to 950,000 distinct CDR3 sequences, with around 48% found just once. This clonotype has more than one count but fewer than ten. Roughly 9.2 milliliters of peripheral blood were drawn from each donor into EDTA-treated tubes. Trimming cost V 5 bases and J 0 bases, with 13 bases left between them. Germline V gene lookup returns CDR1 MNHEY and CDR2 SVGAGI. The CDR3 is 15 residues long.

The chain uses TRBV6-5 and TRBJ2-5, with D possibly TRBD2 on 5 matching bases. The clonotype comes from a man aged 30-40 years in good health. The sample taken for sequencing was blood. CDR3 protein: CASSPISGYQETQYF. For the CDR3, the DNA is TGTGCCAGCAGTCCCATCTCGGGGTACCAAGAGACCCAGTACTTC.